Shown below are 21 T cell receptor beta chains from a single sample sequenced in a study of OX40 agonist ivuxolimab in advanced cancers. Sequencing was performed with immunoSEQ multiplex PCR; in TCRdb, only in-frame clones are kept and a portion is missing. In the table there are about 66,000 clones, about 85% of which are singletons. The material sequenced was CD4+ or CD8+ T cells sorted from blood, taken in a trial of the OX40 agonist ivuxolimab. All receptors derive from an adult with an advanced solid tumor such as melanoma, head and neck, liver or kidney cancer.

This chain uses TRBV7-2 with TRBJ1-1; tentatively, D is TRBD1 (5 bases). V was pared by 2 bases and J by 8 bases, with 12 bases between. The CDR3 loop spans 13 amino acids. CDR1 is SGHTA and CDR2 is FQGNSA in the germline V gene. The CDR3 nucleotides are TGTGCCAGCAGCTTATCTCCTCGACAGGAAGCTTTCTTT. This gives the protein CASSLSPRQEAFF.

The chain has TRBV29-1 and TRBJ1-3; 9 nucleotides line up with TRBD1. This CDR3 has 14 residues. Germline V lookup: CDR1 SQVTM, CDR2 ANQGSEA. This CDR3 is CIGTGRNSGNTIYF. CDR3 nucleotide sequence: TGCATCGGGACAGGGCGGAACTCTGGAAACACCATATATTTT. Combining the CDR3 with reference TRBV29-1 and TRBJ1-3 gives the whole variable domain SAVISQKPSRDICQRGTSLTIQCQVDSQVTMMFWYRQQPGQSLTLIATANQGSEATYESGFVIDKFPISRPNLTFSTLTVSNMSPEDSSIYLCIGTGRNSGNTIYFGEGSWLTVV.

The chain couples TRBV13 to TRBJ2-3, with D perhaps matching TRBD2 (6 bases). This CDR3 has 15 amino acids. V shed 2 bases and J shed 6 bases, with 15 bases lying between them. CDR1 and CDR2 from the germline V gene are PRHDT and FYEKMQ (reference sequence). CDR3 sequence: CASSLRLVGGDTQYF. In DNA form, the CDR3 reads TGTGCCAGCAGCTTACGGCTAGTCGGAGGGGATACGCAGTATTTT.

The chain uses TRBV27 and TRBJ2-7, with TRBD1 identical over 8 bases. Germline V gene lookup returns CDR1 MNHEY and CDR2 SMNVEV (reference sequence). The CDR3 has 12 residues. V was clipped by 4 bases and J by 7 bases; unmatched bases: 3. CDR3 in amino acids: CASSSGGWEQYF. In nucleotides, the CDR3 is TGTGCCAGCAGTTCAGGGGGCTGGGAGCAGTACTTC.

J is TRBJ2-3 and V is TRBV2; D possibly corresponds to TRBD2 (6 bases). Per germline, CDR1 SNHLY and CDR2 FYNNEI. The CDR3 is 16 amino acids. V lost 2 bases and J lost 2, with 14 bases in between. The CDR3 sequence: CASSERGGIDTDTQYF. CDR3 nucleotides: TGTGCCAGCAGTGAAAGGGGCGGGATAGACACAGATACGCAGTATTTT.

J is TRBJ2-3 and V is TRBV9; D possibly matches TRBD1 or TRBD2 (5 bases each). CDR1 and CDR2 from the germline V gene are SGDLS and YYNGEE. Deletions cut 3 bases from V and 4 bases from J, with 12 bases between. This CDR3 comprises 14 residues. CDR3 residues: CASSAGTTADTQYF. The CDR3 DNA reads TGTGCCAGCAGCGCCGGGACCACGGCAGATACGCAGTATTTT.

In its sample, this clone was seen once. An end of the junction differs from the germline gene, which may be a read error. Distinct nucleotide sequences in the sample also encode this CDR3. The gene calls are TRBV18 and TRBJ1-5; D remains unclear. The germline V gene has CDR1 KGHSH and CDR2 LQKENI. The CDR3 covers 14 residues. The CDR3 reads CASSLESRGQPQHF. CDR3 nucleotide sequence: TGCGCCAGCTCACTTGAGAGTCGCGGTCAGCCCCAGCATTTT.

V and J are TRBV4-1 and TRBJ2-7, with 8 bases fitting TRBD2. V lost 0 bases to trimming and J lost 0 bases; unmatched junction nucleotides: 10. The CDR3 length is 18 residues. The germline CDR1 and CDR2 sequences are MGHRA and YSYEKL. The DNA for the CDR3 is TGCGCCAGCAGCCAAGAGAAAACTAGCGGATTGAGCTCCTACGAGCAGTACTTC. Its protein is CASSQEKTSGLSSYEQYF.

This sequence joins TRBV5-4 and TRBJ2-1; possibly TRBD1 or TRBD2 for D (5 bases each). The CDR3 runs 14 residues. Germline lookup yields CDR1 SGHNT and CDR2 YYREEE (reference sequence). The germline V and J ends were trimmed by 0 bases and 7 bases, with 11 bases remaining between them. CDR3 DNA: TGTGCCAGCAGCTTGGGCAGGGACCGGAATGAGCAGTTCTTC. This gives the protein CASSLGRDRNEQFF.

This clone was observed a few times. The V gene is TRBV10-2, the J gene TRBJ2-1; 10 bases line up with TRBD1. V lost 10 bases, J lost 4 bases, and 4 bases stayed unmatched. CDR1 and CDR2 from the germline V gene are WSHSY and SAAADI. The CDR3 runs 13 residues. CDR3 region: CATRDRGYNEQFF. CDR3 in DNA: TGCGCCACCCGGGACAGGGGATACAATGAGCAGTTCTTC.

This clone was detected a few times. The V gene is TRBV6-5, the J gene TRBJ1-2; D is ambiguous. V gave up 8 bases and J gave up 2 bases, with 9 bases separating them. In germline, CDR1 is MNHEY, CDR2 SVGAGI. The CDR3 loop spans 12 amino acids. In DNA, the CDR3 is TGTGCCAGCTATGCGGTGAACTATGGCTACACCTTC. Translating gives CASYAVNYGYTF.

V and J are TRBV6-1 and TRBJ2-7; the D gene is possibly TRBD1 (6 bases). The germline V and J ends were trimmed by 4 bases and 2 bases, with 12 bases remaining between them. The CDR3 sequence is 14 residues long. Germline lookup yields CDR1 MNHNS and CDR2 SASEGT. CDR3 in DNA: TGTGCCAGCAGTGCTGGGGGCTTGACCTACGAGCAGTACTTC. Its protein is CASSAGGLTYEQYF.

This chain uses TRBV11-2 with TRBJ2-3; D is ambiguous. Trimming removed 6 bases at V and 2 bases at J, with 15 bases between. In germline, CDR1 is SGHAT, CDR2 FQNNGV. The CDR3 is made up of 15 amino acids. The CDR3 sequence: CASRPTAGSTDTQYF. DNA of the CDR3: TGTGCCAGCAGACCGACGGCAGGTTCCACAGATACGCAGTATTTT.

This chain uses TRBV5-1 with TRBJ2-7, with TRBD1 as a possible D gene (6 bases). V was shortened by 5 bases and J by 3 bases, with 12 bases between the two germline ends. The germline V gene encodes CDR1 SGHRS and CDR2 YFSETQ. The CDR3 is 13 residues long. The CDR3 DNA reads as TGCGCCAGCAGTGTGACAGGTAACTACGAGCAGTACTTC. Its translation: CASSVTGNYEQYF.

This clone appeared a single time. This chain uses TRBV6-1 with TRBJ2-1, with D maybe TRBD2 (6 bases). V lost 8 bases and J lost 10, with 18 bases in between. This CDR3 is built from 13 residues. CDR1 and CDR2 from the germline V gene are MNHNS and SASEGT. CDR3 DNA sequence: TGTGCCAGCCGCGGGACCCCCAGCCCCGAGCAGTTCTTC. Translating it yields CASRGTPSPEQFF.

The chain employs TRBV2 and TRBJ2-3; 10 nucleotides line up with TRBD2. Germline lookup yields CDR1 SNHLY and CDR2 FYNNEI. This CDR3 is 15 amino acids long. Trimming removed 7 bases from V and 4 bases from J; junction bases left unmatched: 8. This chain's CDR3 is CASKGLASLADTQYF. CDR3 sequence (DNA): TGTGCCAGCAAGGGACTAGCGTCTCTTGCAGATACGCAGTATTTT.

V usage is TRBV6-1 and J usage is TRBJ2-7; no definite D call. Per germline, CDR1 MNHNS and CDR2 SASEGT. The V gene lost 7 bases and the J gene lost 2 bases, with 15 bases spanning the gap. This CDR3 has 14 residues. The CDR3 protein is CASMELSKPYEQYF. CDR3 DNA sequence: TGTGCCAGCATGGAATTGAGTAAACCCTACGAGCAGTACTTC.

The rearrangement uses TRBV5-4 and TRBJ1-2; D remains ambiguous. Germline V lookup: CDR1 SGHNT, CDR2 YYREEE (reference sequence). The CDR3 contains 12 residues. Trimming left V 0 bases short and J 7 bases short, with 7 bases between. The CDR3 DNA sequence: TGTGCCAGCAGCTTGGTTAGTGGTGGCTACACCTTC. It yields the protein CASSLVSGGYTF.

This clone was seen once. The J gene is TRBJ2-1, the V gene TRBV5-5, with 10 bases identical to TRBD2. In germline, CDR1 is SGHKS, CDR2 YYEKEE (reference sequence). V shed 1 base, J shed 10 bases, and the junction held 8 bases outside the gene matches. The CDR3 contains 15 residues. CDR3 nucleotides: TGTGCCAGCAGCTTGCTTAGCGGGAGGCAGCAGGAGCAGTTCTTC. It is translated as CASSLLSGRQQEQFF.

Here the CDR3 reads CSVGTSGDTQYF. The DNA of the CDR3 is TGCAGCGTTGGGACTAGCGGAGATACGCAGTATTTT. V gene TRBV29-1 combines with J gene TRBJ2-3; 10 bases fit TRBD2. The V gene's germline CDR1 is SQVTM and CDR2 ANQGSEA. Losses at the gene ends were 4 bases for V and 5 bases for J; bases not matched to a gene: 0. The CDR3 is 12 amino acids.

The gene calls are TRBV29-1 and TRBJ2-1; 9 bases agree with TRBD2. Trimming cost V 3 bases and J 3 bases; bases outside gene matches: 6. The CDR3 is 15 amino acids. Germline CDR1 and CDR2: SQVTM and ANQGSEA. Here the CDR3 reads CSVERSSGIYNEQFF. In nucleotides, the CDR3 is TGCAGCGTTGAGCGGTCTAGCGGGATCTACAATGAGCAGTTCTTC.